The 6 T cell receptor beta chains below come from one sample, sequenced in a study of T-cell memory formation after mild COVID-19. Using its own MiXCR run on the 5' RACE reads, TCRdb lists one record per CDR3 protein. This sample yields around 30,000 distinct CDR3 sequences, of which 10% to 15% are seen a single time; approximately 16% belongs to the top ten. Material: PBMCs or a T cell subset sorted from them (not recorded which). Receptor source: an adult woman who had mild COVID-19 (a few samples of this study predate the infection). Cell type and time point are not known.

This chain connects TRBV5-6 to TRBJ2-7; D is uncertain. Trimming took off 4 bases at V and 5 bases at J, with 10 bases between the two ends. Germline V gives CDR1 SGHDT, CDR2 YYEEEE. This CDR3 is 12 amino acids long. The CDR3 reads CASSLLSDEQYF. CDR3 nucleotide sequence: TGTGCCAGCAGCCTCCTATCCGACGAGCAGTACTTC.

This clonotype was counted ten times or more. V is TRBV5-1 and J is TRBJ2-1, with 12 bases aligning to TRBD2. Per the germline V gene, CDR1 is SGHRS and CDR2 is YFSETQ. The CDR3 runs 16 residues. With 4 bases clipped from V and 0 bases from J, the junction kept 2 bases outside the gene matches. In DNA form, the CDR3 reads TGCGCCAGCAGCCCGACTAGCGGGAGCTCCTACAATGAGCAGTTCTTC. Protein sequence: CASSPTSGSSYNEQFF.

The table lists this clonotype with many counts. V is TRBV19 and J is TRBJ2-3; D is unclear. Germline CDR1 and CDR2: LNHDA and SQIVND (reference sequence). Trimming pared 0 bases from V and 3 bases from J, leaving 10 bases between. This CDR3 region has 15 residues. For the CDR3, the DNA is TGTGCCAGTAGTATAGATACGCGAAGTACAGATACGCAGTATTTT. Translating gives CASSIDTRSTDTQYF.

This clonotype was found many times. The V and J genes are TRBV5-5 and TRBJ1-5, with TRBD1 as a possible D gene (6 bases). V shed 0 bases and J shed 10 bases, with 14 bases lying between them. Per the germline V gene, CDR1 is SGHKS and CDR2 is YYEKEE (reference sequence). The CDR3 runs to 14 residues. Here the CDR3 DNA reads TGTGCCAGCAGCTTGGCTGGACAGTCGGTTCCCCAGCATTTT. Protein sequence: CASSLAGQSVPQHF.

Many counts were recorded for this clonotype. This chain links TRBV20-1 with TRBJ2-1, with 14 bases lining up with TRBD2. The junction had 3 bases not matched to a gene; V was cut back by 3 bases and J by 8 bases. This CDR3 has 14 amino acids. Germline assignment: CDR1 DFQATT and CDR2 SNEGSKA (reference sequence). The CDR3 DNA reads TGCAGTGCTAGCGGACTAGCGGGAGGATATGAGCAGTTCTTC. Translated, it gives CSASGLAGGYEQFF.

This clonotype was observed at least ten times. The chain combines TRBV2 with TRBJ1-5; D is undetermined. Trimming took off 2 bases at V and 11 bases at J, with 10 bases between the two ends. This CDR3 has 12 residues. Germline V gene data show CDR1 as SNHLY and CDR2 as FYNNEI. CDR3 nucleotide sequence: TGTGCCAGCAGTGAACAAAGCCGGGCCCAGCATTTT. It is translated as CASSEQSRAQHF. The full variable domain, with the rest looked up from reference TRBV2 and TRBJ1-5, is EPEVTQTPSHQVTQMGQEVILRCVPISNHLYFYWYRQILGQKVEFLVSFYNNEISEKSEIFDDQFSVERPDGSNFTLKIRSTKLEDSAMYFCASSEQSRAQHFGDGTRLSIL.